The rows below give T cell receptor beta chains drawn from one sample of a study of HIV-infected patients and healthy controls. MiXCR, applied by TCRdb to the 5' RACE reads, yields one record per CDR3 protein. The sample holds approximately 8,600 distinct CDR3 sequences; 8.7% are singletons and the top ten take approximately 23%. Material: blood, obtained during antiretroviral therapy. The receptors originated from an adult with HIV infection. CDR3s include the opening cysteine and the closing phenylalanine or tryptophan. A D gene is named only where the DNA matches it firmly. The listing skips clone size in some rows; elsewhere it reads once, few, many or a size class.

abundance | d_gene | j_gene | v_gene | CDR3nt | CDR3aa
- | TRBD2 | TRBJ2-5 | TRBV7-6 | TGTGCCATTCTCGGGGTGAGCGGGGAAAAAGAGACCAAGTACTTC | CAILGVSGEKETKYF
medium-sized | - | TRBJ2-3 | TRBV7-9 | TGTGCCAGCAGCCCACTACTGGTCCAGTATTTT | CASSPLLVQYF
- | - | TRBJ1-4 | TRBV5-6 | TGTGCCAGCAGCTTAAGTTGGCAGCTCAATGATGAAAAACTGTTTTTT | CASSLSWQLNDEKLFF
many | TRBD1 | TRBJ2-2 | TRBV19 | TGTGCCAGTAGTATAGGGGACAGATACACCGGGGAGCTGTTTTTT | CASSIGDRYTGELFF
medium-sized | - | TRBJ1-5 | TRBV12-3/TRBV12-4 | TGTGCCAGCAGTCCGGGAAGCGGGGGCAATCAGCCCCAGCATTTT | CASSPGSGGNQPQHF
medium-sized | TRBD2 | TRBJ2-3 | TRBV5-1 | TGCGCCAGCAGCTTCGGGGGGAGGACAGATACGCAGTATTTT | CASSFGGRTDTQYF
few | TRBD1 | TRBJ1-1 | TRBV27 | TGTGCCAGCTCCATCGACGGGACAGTTGAAGCTTTCTTT | CASSIDGTVEAFF
many | - | TRBJ1-2 | TRBV2 | TGTGCCAGCAGTGACAGGAACTATGGCTACACCTTC | CASSDRNYGYTF
medium-sized | - | TRBJ1-2 | TRBV12-3/TRBV12-4 | TGTGCCAGCACCCTTTTTTCCCGGCAGGGAAATGGCTACACCTTC | CASTLFSRQGNGYTF
many | - | TRBJ1-2 | TRBV24-1 | TGTGCCACCAGTGACAGGGTCAGGGCCTATGGCTACACCTTC | CATSDRVRAYGYTF
few | TRBD1 | TRBJ2-6 | TRBV2 | TGTGCCAGCAGTACCAGGACAGGGACTGGGGCCAACGTCCTGACTTTC | CASSTRTGTGANVLTF
many | - | TRBJ1-4 | TRBV7-8 | TGTGCCAGCAGCTTAGACAGGGCTAATGAAAAACTGTTTTTT | CASSLDRANEKLFF
many | - | TRBJ2-6 | TRBV3-1 | TGTGCCAGCAGCCAAGGCAGGGGTGTCGCTGGGGCCAACGTCCTGACTTTC | CASSQGRGVAGANVLTF